This T cell receptor beta chain was captured in a study of blood T cell repertoires in COVID-19 (dated by TCRdb to 2020 to 2022). About the full investigation: Samples covering the acute and convalescent phases of COVID-19 were provided by collaborators in the United States, Italy and Spain. Sample metadata almost always included a de-identified subject ID, COVID-19 status, age in years and sex. The material from the prospective study consisted of cDNA or gDNA derived from T cells, B-cell-depleted T cells, or PBMCs. Deeply sampled blood TCRbeta repertoires from subjects exposed to, actively infected with, or recovered from COVID-19 were included in the dataset. Where available, HLA class I and class II types were obtained from metadata supplied by the sample provider rather than from assay-based typing. The repertoires were made available in a free public database intended to serve as a resource for research on the immune response to SARS-CoV-2. Samples were obtained from the ongoing ImmuneRACE study (first 160 participants) and from roughly 1,300 subjects provided by 6 global collaborators.

V loses 6 bases of germline sequence and J loses 8 bases, and the interval between the two ends is 13 bases. The germline V gene provides CDR1 SGHTA and CDR2 FQGTGA. CDR3 length: 13 amino acids, cysteine to phenylalanine. The CDR3 DNA has 39 bases and is translated from base 1. Each collaborating institution followed its own protocols to collect whole blood in K2EDTA tubes. Collaborator samples were shipped for TCRbeta analysis as frozen whole blood, isolated PBMCs, or DNA extracted from either sample type. A word on this clone: It has no known antigen specificity. No clone much larger than this one lies a single base away; base qualities are absent.

TCRbeta CDR3 regions were amplified from genomic DNA by means of the immunoSEQ Assay, a bias-controlled multiplex PCR. In the paper's pipeline: Within the assay, amplification of reference gene primers was used to estimate how many nucleated cells each sample contained. Sequence reads were collapsed and filtered to measure the absolute abundance of every unique TCRbeta CDR3 rearrangement. For each sample, productive Simpson clonality was calculated as the square root of Simpson's diversity index across productive rearrangements. In its TCRdb copy, this immuneACCESS table keeps in-frame sequences only and misses some clones. Where compared with another copy, unresolved V genes explain less than half of these, and the others have no known cause. The V and J calls and clone size come from that table; D and trimming were worked out from the DNA. The sample includes 150,000 to 200,000 clones, with about four fifths observed a single time. The leading ten clones occupy about 6.5% of the sample.

What the authors observed across the whole study: How much clinical and demographic metadata was included differed by source and by participant, and the metadata was provided uncurated.

The V gene is TRBV7-3 and the J gene is TRBJ2-2; the D gene is not confidently resolved. Sequences were obtained from peripheral blood. The TCR comes from a woman in her thirties or forties with acute or convalescent COVID-19. The CDR3 here reads CASSPRSNGELFF. DNA sequence: TGTGCCAGCAGTCCGCGGTCGAATGGGGAGCTGTTTTTT.